This T cell receptor beta chain was sequenced in a study of CD8 T cells in Susac syndrome. Random hexamers were used to reverse transcribe an amount of roughly 0.45 to 1 ug RNA. It was immunoSEQ multiplex PCR that amplified TCR beta CDR3 across 54 Vbeta and 13 Jbeta. TCRdb recomputed calls from the immunoSEQ multiplex PCR reads with MiXCR, one row per CDR3 protein. The profile covers about 250,000 distinct CDR3 sequences, with just over 90% appearing a single time and about 0.071% taken by the ten largest. General observations from the study: That the number of individuals in its TCR sequencing and HLA analysis was relatively small was acknowledged by the study.

The multiple sclerosis controls were treatment-naive patients with relapsing-remitting disease that was stable or active. TEMRA cells were enriched by FACS, while CD8+ and CD4+ T cells were obtained through a negative isolation that was performed magnetically. CDR3 length: 15 amino acids. Trimming removed 7 bases from V and 3 bases from J; junction bases left unmatched: 11. Germline CDR1 and CDR2: LNHDA and SQIVND (reference sequence). Comment on this clonotype: Its antigen remains unidentified.

The chain is built from TRBV19 and TRBJ1-2; 7 positions agree with TRBD1. The specimen was CD4+ T cells from PBMCs. This clonotype was obtained from a human donor with multiple sclerosis. The CDR3: CASTPGQALDYGYTF. The CDR3 DNA follows: TGTGCCAGTACCCCAGGACAGGCCTTGGACTATGGCTACACCTTC. The variable domain in full, completed from reference TRBV19 and TRBJ1-2, reads DGGITQSPKYLFRKEGQNVTLSCEQNLNHDAMYWYRQDPGQGLRLIYYSQIVNDFQKGDIAEGYSVSREKKESFPLTVTSAQKNPTAFYLCASTPGQALDYGYTFGSGTRLTVV.